Shown below are 15 T cell receptor beta chains from a single sample sequenced in a study of OX40 agonist ivuxolimab in advanced cancers. Produced via immunoSEQ multiplex PCR; TCRdb's table is partial and in-frame only. The table has fewer than 45,000 clones, roughly 90% seen once. Specimen: CD4+ or CD8+ T cells sorted from blood, collected in a trial of the OX40 agonist ivuxolimab. All receptors derive from an adult with an advanced solid tumor such as melanoma, head and neck, liver or kidney cancer.

The chain uses TRBV6-9 and TRBJ1-6; unclear D gene. Germline CDR1 and CDR2: MNHGY and SVAAGI. The CDR3 has 15 amino acids. The ends were cut back, 3 bases at V and 9 bases at J, with 15 bases in the middle. The CDR3 protein is CASSYEPIFSSPLHF. Written as DNA, the CDR3 is TGTGCCAGCAGTTACGAACCGATTTTTAGTTCACCCCTCCACTTT.

This chain links TRBV5-1 with TRBJ1-2; 7 nucleotides line up with TRBD1. The CDR3 consists of 15 residues. V gave up 0 bases and J gave up 3 bases; unmatched junction bases: 5. Germline assignment: CDR1 SGHRS and CDR2 YFSETQ. The CDR3 DNA follows: TGCGCCAGCAGCTTGGAGGGCAGGGGGGACTATGGCTACACCTTC. Its translation is CASSLEGRGDYGYTF.

The V and J genes are TRBV7-3 and TRBJ1-2; D is unclear. CDR1 is SGHTA, CDR2 FQGTGA, per germline. The CDR3 consists of 16 residues. V gave up 5 bases and J gave up 4 bases, with 20 bases separating them. The CDR3 DNA follows: TGTGCCAGCAGCCTCTCCTCTGGGAGAGTAAGCTATGGCTACACCTTC. Amino acid sequence: CASSLSSGRVSYGYTF.

This clone occurred a few times. This CDR3 is CASSHTDIMNTEAFF. In DNA, the CDR3 is TGTGCCAGCTCACACACCGACATCATGAACACTGAAGCTTTCTTT. The chain uses TRBV18 and TRBJ1-1, with D unresolved. V dropped 4 bases and J dropped 0 bases, with 12 bases sitting between them. This CDR3 comprises 15 residues. Germline V gene lookup returns CDR1 KGHSH and CDR2 LQKENI.

The V and J genes are TRBV6-5 and TRBJ1-1; weak D call: TRBD1 (5 bases). Trimming took off 4 bases at V and 5 bases at J, with 17 bases between the two ends. This CDR3 has 15 amino acids. The germline CDR1 and CDR2 sequences are MNHEY and SVGAGI. For the CDR3, the DNA is TGTGCCAGCAGTTCCCCTGGGGGTAATAGAACTGAAGCTTTCTTT. Its protein product is CASSSPGGNRTEAFF.

The V and J genes are TRBV4-3 and TRBJ2-2; D gene unclear. With 4 bases removed from V and 4 bases from J, the gap between germline ends came to 7 bases. Germline CDR1 and CDR2: LGHNA and YSLEER. The CDR3 length is 13 residues. The CDR3 spells CASSLEFTGELFF. The CDR3, as DNA: TGCGCCAGCAGCCTGGAGTTCACCGGGGAGCTGTTTTTT.

The chain employs TRBV5-8 and TRBJ2-7; D is perhaps TRBD2 (5 bases). Germline values: CDR1 SGHTS, CDR2 YDEGEE. This CDR3 contains 15 residues. The V end lost 4 bases, the J end lost 2 bases, and 16 bases lay between the germline ends. The CDR3 region is CASSGEPGYTYEQYF. The CDR3 region has the DNA TGTGCCAGCAGCGGGGAGCCAGGCTACACCTACGAGCAGTACTTC.

This clone was counted between two and nine times. The chain links TRBV7-2 to TRBJ2-4; 7 nucleotides align to TRBD1. V lost 6 bases and J lost 7; bases outside the gene matches: 3. Germline CDR1 is SGHTA and CDR2 is FQGNSA. The CDR3 length is 12 residues. For the CDR3, the DNA is TGTGCCAGCAGGGAACAGGGGAACATTCAGTACTTC. Its protein is CASREQGNIQYF.

The gene calls are TRBV11-2 and TRBJ2-1; D unresolved. This CDR3 has 14 residues. The V end lost 3 bases, the J end lost 1 base, and 7 bases lay between the germline ends. Germline V gene lookup returns CDR1 SGHAT and CDR2 FQNNGV. CDR3 amino acids: CASSFSRSYNEQFF. The CDR3 DNA follows: TGTGCCAGCAGCTTCTCAAGGTCCTACAATGAGCAGTTCTTC.

The rearrangement uses TRBV7-3 and TRBJ2-2; the D is unclear. Germline V gene data show CDR1 as SGHTA and CDR2 as FQGTGA. V was cut by 1 base and J by 4 bases, with 7 bases left in between. The CDR3 totals 14 residues. The CDR3 loop reads CASSLSGSTGELFF. As DNA, the CDR3 is TGTGCCAGCAGCTTAAGTGGGTCCACCGGGGAGCTGTTTTTT.

V gene TRBV19 combines with J gene TRBJ1-1, with D hard to call. Trimming took 4 bases from V and 11 from J, leaving 17 bases between them. Germline V gene lookup returns CDR1 LNHDA and CDR2 SQIVND (reference sequence). The CDR3 contains 13 residues. The CDR3 region is CASSSGSRLEAFF. In DNA form, the CDR3 reads TGTGCCAGTAGTAGTGGCTCCCGGCTTGAGGCTTTCTTT.

The V and J genes are TRBV7-6 and TRBJ1-6; no definite D call. The CDR3 has 13 amino acids. Germline assignment: CDR1 SGHVS and CDR2 FNYEAQ. V was trimmed by 1 base and J by 8 bases, leaving 6 bases between them. The CDR3 loop is CASSLVGDSPLHF. The CDR3 DNA sequence: TGTGCCAGCAGCTTAGTGGGCGATTCACCCCTCCACTTT. The whole variable domain, remainder taken from reference TRBV7-6 and TRBJ1-6, is GAGVSQSPRYKVTKRGQDVALRCDPISGHVSLYWYRQALGQGPEFLTYFNYEAQQDKSGLPNDRFSAERPEGSISTLTIQRTEQRDSAMYRCASSLVGDSPLHFGNGTRLTVT.

This sequence joins TRBV5-1 and TRBJ1-6, with unresolved D. V lost 0 bases, J lost 7 bases, and 11 bases lay in between. CDR1 SGHRS and CDR2 YFSETQ come from the germline V gene. The length of the CDR3 is 15 residues. For the CDR3, the DNA is TGCGCCAGCAGCTTGGACAGTGTGGGGAATTCACCCCTCCACTTT. Protein: CASSLDSVGNSPLHF.

This clone was seen once. The V gene is TRBV5-1, the J gene TRBJ2-7, with TRBD1 matching 8 bases. CDR1 is SGHRS and CDR2 is YFSETQ in the germline V gene. CDR3 length: 14 amino acids. J gave up 3 bases and V 4 bases, and 6 bases lay outside the gene matches. The CDR3 sequence is CASSLGTGRYEQYF. Here the CDR3 DNA reads TGCGCCAGCAGCCTAGGGACAGGACGCTACGAGCAGTACTTC.

The chain joins TRBV18 to TRBJ2-2, with 7 bases aligning to TRBD1. The CDR3 spans 15 residues. V was clipped by 3 bases and J by 1 base; unmatched bases: 2. The germline gives CDR1 KGHSH, CDR2 LQKENI. CDR3 sequence: CASSPRTGNTGELFF. The CDR3, as DNA: TGTGCCAGCTCACCTAGGACAGGGAACACCGGGGAGCTGTTTTTT.